The 14 T cell receptor beta chains given below trace back to one sample, sequenced in a study of blood T cell repertoires in COVID-19 (dated by TCRdb to 2020 to 2022). Library creation used the immunoSEQ multiplex PCR assay. The source is immuneACCESS, and TCRdb retained only in-frame sequences with V and J called. Part of the clones is not carried over; for the studies checked, unresolved V genes explain less than half of this, and the remainder is unexplained. The sample table lists about 300,000 clones, 80% to 90% of them with a count of one. Around 2.1% of the sample lies in the top ten. The sequenced sample was PBMCs or T cells enriched from blood (not recorded which). The receptors originated from a man aged 30-40 years who had recovered from COVID-19.

As for this clone: Other DNA variants within this sample encode the same CDR3. V gene TRBV5-1 combines with J gene TRBJ1-5; D gene uncertain. Germline-derived CDR1 and CDR2 are SGHRS and YFSETQ. Trimming removed 4 bases at V and 5 bases at J, with 10 bases between. CDR3 length: 13 amino acids. The CDR3 coding sequence is TGCGCCAGCAGCCCTGACTCAGATCAGCCCCAGCATTTT. Protein product: CASSPDSDQPQHF.

This clone was found once. At the DNA level, this CDR3 is encoded by other sequences in the same sample as well. The J gene is TRBJ1-2, the V gene TRBV5-1, with TRBD1 as a possible D gene (5 bases). CDR1 and CDR2 from the germline V gene are SGHRS and YFSETQ. This CDR3 is 13 amino acids long. V was cut by 1 base and J by 3 bases, with 7 bases left in between. The DNA of the CDR3 is TGCGCCAGCAGCTTGACAGGAGACTATGGCTACACCTTC. It codes for CASSLTGDYGYTF. The complete variable domain, with remaining parts taken from reference TRBV5-1 and TRBJ1-2, reads KAGVTQTPRYLIKTRGQQVTLSCSPISGHRSVSWYQQTPGQGLQFLFEYFSETQRNKGNFPGRFSGRQFSNSRSEMNVSTLELGDSALYLCASSLTGDYGYTFGSGTRLTVV.

In its sample, this clone was seen a few times. The V and J genes are TRBV4-3 and TRBJ1-4; D perhaps matches TRBD1 (6 bases). The V end lost 0 bases, the J end lost 5 bases, and 10 bases lay between the germline ends. CDR1 and CDR2 (germline): LGHNA, YSLEER. The CDR3 is made up of 15 amino acids. The CDR3 bases are TGCGCCAGCAGCCAAGAGGGGGCGGAAAATGAAAAACTGTTTTTT. Its protein is CASSQEGAENEKLFF.

The chain employs TRBV12-3 or TRBV12-4 and TRBJ1-2, with a tentative D call TRBD1 (6 bases). Trimming removed 2 bases from V and 7 bases from J, with 11 bases in between. This CDR3 is 13 amino acids long. This CDR3 reads CASSLTGSVGYTF. CDR3 nucleotides: TGTGCCAGCAGTTTAACAGGGTCTGTTGGCTACACCTTC.

A few counts support this clone. Other nucleotide sequences in the sample specify the same CDR3. The chain links TRBV6-4 to TRBJ2-3; TRBD2 aligns across 9 bases. The germline gives CDR1 MRHNA, CDR2 SNTAGT. The CDR3 totals 15 residues. V dropped 0 bases and J dropped 6; count of bases not matched to a gene: 4. CDR3: CASSDSAGGPDTQYF. In DNA, the CDR3 is TGTGCCAGCAGTGACTCGGCGGGGGGGCCTGATACGCAGTATTTT.

J is TRBJ1-1 and V is TRBV30; D not resolved. The germline V gene encodes CDR1 GTSNPN and CDR2 SVGIG (reference sequence). V lost 5 bases, J lost 2 bases, and 6 bases lay in between. This CDR3 has 11 residues. CDR3 coding DNA: TGTGCCTGGGCCTTTAACACTGAAGCTTTCTTT. It translates to CAWAFNTEAFF.

The chain links TRBV9 to TRBJ1-2; possible D gene TRBD1, 6 bases. CDR1 SGDLS and CDR2 YYNGEE come from the germline V gene. V lost 4 bases and J 0 bases, leaving 10 bases between the germline ends. The CDR3 loop spans 14 amino acids. For the CDR3, the DNA is TGTGCCAGCAGCCCCGACAGGTCTAACTATGGCTACACCTTC. Translating gives CASSPDRSNYGYTF.

V and J are TRBV3-1 (or the pseudogene TRBV3-2) and TRBJ2-1, with 10 bases that match TRBD2. V shed 0 bases, J shed 4 bases, and the junction held 0 bases outside the gene matches. Looked up from germline, CDR1 is LGHDT and CDR2 is YNNKEL (reference sequence). The CDR3 is made up of 15 amino acids. The CDR3 loop reads CASSQETSGYNEQFF. The CDR3 DNA sequence: TGTGCCAGCAGCCAAGAGACTAGCGGGTACAATGAGCAGTTCTTC.

V usage is TRBV14 and J usage is TRBJ2-5; 8 nucleotides line up with TRBD1. The ends lost 7 bases at V and 4 bases at J; junction bases unmatched: 11. This CDR3 is 15 amino acids long. CDR1 and CDR2 from the germline V gene are SGHDN and FVKESK. This CDR3 is CASMGTSGQGETQYF. CDR3 sequence (DNA): TGTGCCAGCATGGGCACCTCTGGACAGGGAGAGACCCAGTACTTC.

The chain links TRBV4-1 to TRBJ2-4; TRBD2 aligns across 15 bases. V trimming: 4 bases; J trimming: 1 base; junction bases outside the gene matches: 5. From germline, CDR1 is MGHRA and CDR2 YSYEKL. CDR3 length: 18 amino acids. The CDR3 region is CASSRGTSGGIAKNIQYF. CDR3 DNA: TGCGCCAGCAGCCGAGGGACTAGCGGGGGGATTGCCAAAAACATTCAGTACTTC.

The rearrangement links TRBV7-9 to TRBJ2-1; unclear D gene. Germline V gene lookup returns CDR1 SEHNR and CDR2 FQNEAQ (reference sequence). This CDR3 spans 14 amino acids. Trimming cost V 2 bases and J 0 bases, with 5 bases left between them. The CDR3 spells CASSLSSSYNEQFF. The DNA for the CDR3 is TGTGCCAGCAGCTTAAGCTCCTCCTACAATGAGCAGTTCTTC. The complete variable domain, with remaining parts taken from reference TRBV7-9 and TRBJ2-1, reads DTGVSQNPRHKITKRGQNVTFRCDPISEHNRLYWYRQTLGQGPEFLTYFQNEAQLEKSRLLSDRFSAERPKGSFSTLEIQRTEQGDSAMYLCASSLSSSYNEQFFGPGTRLTVL.

Comment on this clone: The junction departs from germline at one end; a sequencing error may be responsible. The chain couples TRBV30 to TRBJ1-2; a possible D gene is TRBD1 (5 bases). The CDR3 covers 11 residues. Germline-derived CDR1 and CDR2 are GTSNPN and SVGIG (reference sequence). The CDR3 spells CAWSLGDSLGF. CDR3 nucleotide sequence: TGTGCCTGGAGCCTGGGGGACTCCCTTGGTTTC.

The rearrangement joins TRBV18 to TRBJ1-2, with TRBD1 matching 7 bases. Looked up from germline, CDR1 is KGHSH and CDR2 is LQKENI. V lost 1 base to trimming and J lost 6 bases; unmatched junction nucleotides: 8. The CDR3 runs 15 residues. CDR3 region: CASSPQRSTGHGYTF. CDR3 nucleotides: TGTGCCAGCTCACCACAGCGATCGACAGGGCATGGCTACACCTTC.

V is TRBV9 and J is TRBJ2-7, with D possibly TRBD2 on 5 matching bases. Trimming took 3 bases from V and 7 from J, leaving 11 bases between them. The CDR3 contains 12 residues. CDR1 and CDR2 (germline): SGDLS, YYNGEE. CDR3 protein: CASSGPPGEQYF. In nucleotides, the CDR3 is TGTGCCAGCAGCGGGCCTCCGGGGGAGCAGTACTTC.